This T cell receptor (beta chain) was observed in a study of identical twins. Study-wide findings and caveats: Fewer insertions characterized abundant cord blood beta clonotypes, whereas memory repertoires showed none.

This clonotype appeared many times. Antigen specificity is unknown. V shed 6 bases and J 0 bases; nucleotides not matched to a gene: 12. The CDR3 has 18 residues. Germline V gene data show CDR1 as ENHRY and CDR2 as SYGVKD. cDNA carried unique molecular identifiers, and a universal primer site was added by template switching. MiXCR, applied by TCRdb to the 5' RACE reads, yields one record per CDR3 protein. The sample has 350,000 to 450,000 distinct CDR3 sequences; roughly 18% are singletons. The TCR originated in a man between 50 and 59 years old in good health. The source material was naive T cells sorted from blood. This chain joins TRBV10-3 and TRBJ1-1; TRBD1 matches at 11 bases. The CDR3 sequence is CAIRKGGTGGRMNTEAFF. The CDR3, as DNA: TGTGCCATCAGGAAAGGAGGGACAGGGGGAAGAATGAACACTGAAGCTTTCTTT.